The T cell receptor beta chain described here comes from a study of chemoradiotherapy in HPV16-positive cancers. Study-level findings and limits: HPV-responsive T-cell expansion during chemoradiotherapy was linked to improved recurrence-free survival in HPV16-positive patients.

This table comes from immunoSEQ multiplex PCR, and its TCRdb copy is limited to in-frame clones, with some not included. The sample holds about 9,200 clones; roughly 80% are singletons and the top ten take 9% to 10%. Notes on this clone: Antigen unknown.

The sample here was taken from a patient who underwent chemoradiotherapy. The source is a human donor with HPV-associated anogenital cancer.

Here the CDR3 reads CASSLVGGILEQYF. As DNA, the CDR3 is TGTGCCAGCAGCTTAGTAGGGGGAATTCTCGAGCAGTACTTC. J is TRBJ2-7 and V is TRBV13; possible D gene TRBD1, 6 bases. The CDR3 is made up of 14 amino acids. Trimming stripped 1 base from V and 6 bases from J, with 13 bases between. Germline V gene data show CDR1 as PRHDT and CDR2 as FYEKMQ (reference sequence).